Sequencing of this T cell receptor (beta chain) was carried out in a study of glioma-infiltrating T cells. As concerns this clonotype: The antigen is undetermined.

This CDR3 region has 14 residues. The V gene lost 0 bases and the J gene lost 5 bases, with 9 bases spanning the gap. CDR1 and CDR2 from the germline V gene are SGHRS and YFSETQ. Study conclusions and caveats: Non-neoplastic patients had below-expected tissue-blood divergence, while all gliomas exceeded expectation.

The iRepertoire nested amplicon-rescue multiplex PCR amplified TCR alpha and beta CDR3s from RNA. For one-step reverse transcription and amplification, about 90-400 ng of tissue mRNA or PBMC total RNA was used. TCRdb redid the calling of the multiplex PCR reads with MiXCR, one entry per CDR3 protein. The table records more than 350,000 distinct CDR3 sequences, roughly two fifths of them present only once. This TCR was recovered from a human donor with low-grade glioma or glioblastoma, undergoing nonglioma brain surgery, or in good health (not recorded which). This chain connects TRBV5-1 to TRBJ1-5, with a tentative D call TRBD1 (5 bases). Input material: glioma tissue, nonneoplastic brain tissue, or PBMCs (not recorded which). The CDR3 loop reads CASSLGTPDQPQHF. The CDR3 DNA is TGCGCCAGCAGCTTGGGGACACCCGATCAGCCCCAGCATTTT.